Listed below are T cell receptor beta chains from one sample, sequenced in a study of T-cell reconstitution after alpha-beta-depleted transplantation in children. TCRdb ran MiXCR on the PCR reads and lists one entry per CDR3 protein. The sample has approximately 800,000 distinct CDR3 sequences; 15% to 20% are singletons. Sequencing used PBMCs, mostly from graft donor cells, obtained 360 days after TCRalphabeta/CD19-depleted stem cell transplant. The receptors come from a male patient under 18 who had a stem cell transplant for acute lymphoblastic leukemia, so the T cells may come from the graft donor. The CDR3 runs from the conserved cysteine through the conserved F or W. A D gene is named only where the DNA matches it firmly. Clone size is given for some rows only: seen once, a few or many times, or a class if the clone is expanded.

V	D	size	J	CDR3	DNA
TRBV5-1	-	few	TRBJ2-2	CASSLITGTNTGELFF	TGCGCCAGCAGCTTAATAACCGGGACGAACACCGGGGAGCTGTTTTTT
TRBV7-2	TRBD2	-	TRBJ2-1	CASSLALREVNEQFF	TGTGCCAGCAGCTTAGCGTTGCGGGAGGTTAATGAGCAGTTCTTC
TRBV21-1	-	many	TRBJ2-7	CASANPTPRREQYF	TGTGCCAGCGCCAACCCGACACCCCGGCGCGAGCAGTACTTC
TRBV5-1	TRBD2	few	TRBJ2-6	CASRESAGPPGGANVLTF	TGCGCCAGCAGGGAATCAGCGGGGCCGCCGGGCGGGGCCAACGTCCTGACTTTC
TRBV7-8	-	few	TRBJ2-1	CASSFSGSDNEQFF	TGTGCCAGCAGCTTTTCAGGGTCAGACAATGAGCAGTTCTTC
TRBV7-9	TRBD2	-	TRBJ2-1	CASSLAAGGVYNEQFF	TGTGCCAGCAGCTTAGCGGCGGGAGGAGTCTACAATGAGCAGTTCTTC
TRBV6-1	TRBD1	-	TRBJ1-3	CASTMTGSSGNTIYF	TGTGCCAGCACCATGACAGGGAGCTCTGGAAACACCATATATTTT
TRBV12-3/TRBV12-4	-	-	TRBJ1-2	CASSLVLRGMQGQTHYGYTF	TGTGCCAGCAGTTTAGTACTTCGGGGGATGCAGGGGCAGACCCACTATGGCTACACCTTC
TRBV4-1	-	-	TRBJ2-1	CASSLLDPVNEQFF	TGCGCCAGCAGCCTCCTAGACCCTGTCAATGAGCAGTTCTTC
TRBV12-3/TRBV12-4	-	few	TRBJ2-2	CASSPPGPKLTGELFF	TGTGCCAGCAGTCCCCCGGGTCCAAAGCTCACCGGGGAGCTGTTTTTT
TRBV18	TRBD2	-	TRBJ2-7	CASSEGLAGGGTSYEQYF	TGTGCCAGCTCAGAGGGACTAGCGGGAGGAGGGACCTCCTACGAGCAGTACTTC
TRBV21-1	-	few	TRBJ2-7	CASSKGPGRNYEQYF	TGTGCCAGCAGCAAAGGGCCGGGACGGAACTACGAGCAGTACTTC
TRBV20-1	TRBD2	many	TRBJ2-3	CSALLAGATNTQYF	TGCAGTGCTCTCTTAGCGGGAGCCACCAATACGCAGTATTTT
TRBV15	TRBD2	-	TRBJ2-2	CATSRDSGTDTGELFF	TGTGCCACCAGCAGGGATAGCGGGACCGACACCGGGGAGCTGTTTTTT
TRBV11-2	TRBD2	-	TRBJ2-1	CASRGVGSGRAWEQFF	TGTGCGAGCAGGGGGGTCGGGAGCGGGAGGGCATGGGAGCAGTTCTTC
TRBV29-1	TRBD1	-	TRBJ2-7	CSVTGQGGHEQYF	TGCAGCGTCACGGGACAGGGTGGTCACGAGCAGTACTTC
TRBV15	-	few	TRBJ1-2	CATRDSLQGAYGYTF	TGTGCCACCAGAGATTCGTTGCAGGGTGCCTATGGCTACACCTTC
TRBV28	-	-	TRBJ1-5	CASSFIRGGKNQPQHF	TGTGCCAGCAGTTTTATTAGGGGCGGTAAAAATCAGCCCCAGCATTTT
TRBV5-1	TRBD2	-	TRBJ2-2	CASSLGKVGTLAGVLAGELFF	TGCGCCAGCAGCTTGGGAAAGGTTGGGACCCTAGCGGGAGTACTGGCCGGGGAGCTGTTTTTT
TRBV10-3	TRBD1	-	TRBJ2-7	CATGDSQVIEQYF	TGTGCCACCGGGGACAGTCAGGTCATCGAGCAGTACTTC
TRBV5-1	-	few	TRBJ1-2	CASSLWGTYGYTF	TGCGCCAGCAGCTTATGGGGCACATATGGCTACACCTTC
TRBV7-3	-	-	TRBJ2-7	CASSLGVAPYEQYF	TGTGCCAGCAGCTTAGGAGTAGCACCCTACGAGCAGTACTTC
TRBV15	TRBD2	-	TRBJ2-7	CATSGTRLAGSGEQYF	TGTGCCACCAGCGGGACTCGACTAGCCGGGTCCGGCGAGCAGTACTTC
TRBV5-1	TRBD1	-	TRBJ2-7	CASSFLQGASSYEQYF	TGCGCCAGCAGCTTCCTACAGGGGGCTAGCTCCTACGAGCAGTACTTC
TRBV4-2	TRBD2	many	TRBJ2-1	CASSQLGGLAGGPSYNEQFF	TGTGCCAGCAGCCAATTGGGGGGACTAGCGGGAGGGCCGTCCTACAATGAGCAGTTCTTC
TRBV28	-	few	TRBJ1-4	CASSASDAANEKLFF	TGTGCCAGCAGTGCTTCGGATGCGGCTAATGAAAAACTGTTTTTT
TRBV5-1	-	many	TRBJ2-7	CASSLSPGQGSLYEQYF	TGCGCCAGCAGCTTGTCTCCAGGCCAGGGGTCCCTCTACGAGCAGTACTTC